The TCR beta chain under discussion was sequenced for a study of blood T cells in healthy people across ages. Study results and limitations: Among T cells, TCR beta diversity per million cells dropped roughly linearly as age rose. Conclusively comparing naive with antigen-experienced cells was impossible with unsorted PBMCs.

Roughly 10 milliliters of peripheral blood were drawn from each donor. Only a few counts were recorded for this clonotype. Its target is unknown. Germline V CDR1 and CDR2: LNHNV, YYDKDF (reference sequence). With 5 bases removed from V and 12 bases from J, the gap between germline ends came to 17 bases. CDR3 length: 13 residues. A J-beta primer mix and a sample-barcoded 5' primer were used in a second PCR of about 7 to 12 cycles. The template-switch adaptor was a 5' adaptor with 12 random nucleotides. It tagged each cDNA molecule. TCRdb called the 5' RACE reads again in MiXCR, with one record for every CDR3 protein. The data contain about 680,000 distinct CDR3 sequences, approximately 50% of them singletons.

The V gene is TRBV15, the J gene TRBJ2-1; D not resolved. The clonotype comes from a woman aged 60-70 years in good health. Material: blood. The CDR3 DNA sequence: TGTGCCACCAGCCCCGTGGGTGGTCGGCGGCAGTTCTTC. Its translation: CATSPVGGRRQFF.